The following is a T cell receptor beta chain sequence with its context. Its antigen remains unknown. The data were taken from a study of memory CD4+ T cells and cytomegalovirus serostatus. Study-wide background: Of the healthy Belgian adults, 9 were CMV seropositive and 24 seronegative.

J lost 8 bases, V lost 4 bases, and 6 bases had no gene match. This CDR3 is 13 amino acids long. Germline V gene lookup returns CDR1 MDHEN and CDR2 SYDVKM. Produced via immunoSEQ multiplex PCR; TCRdb's table is partial and in-frame only. The repertoire consists of 50,000 or so clones, with under 90% occurring once and the leading ten covering around 0.6%. The sort gate was single viable CD3+CD4+CD8-CD45RO+ cells for memory CD4+ T cells. Study-wide findings and caveats: CMV serostatus prediction reached median AUC about 0.95, or 0.9 with US-trained model.

This clonotype was obtained from an adult in good health and CMV-seronegative. Sequenced sample: memory CD4+ T cells from blood. J is TRBJ1-1 and V is TRBV28, with 8 bases fitting TRBD1. The CDR3 protein is CASSSNRDREAFF. In nucleotides, the CDR3 is TGTGCCAGCAGTTCCAACCGGGACAGGGAAGCTTTCTTT.